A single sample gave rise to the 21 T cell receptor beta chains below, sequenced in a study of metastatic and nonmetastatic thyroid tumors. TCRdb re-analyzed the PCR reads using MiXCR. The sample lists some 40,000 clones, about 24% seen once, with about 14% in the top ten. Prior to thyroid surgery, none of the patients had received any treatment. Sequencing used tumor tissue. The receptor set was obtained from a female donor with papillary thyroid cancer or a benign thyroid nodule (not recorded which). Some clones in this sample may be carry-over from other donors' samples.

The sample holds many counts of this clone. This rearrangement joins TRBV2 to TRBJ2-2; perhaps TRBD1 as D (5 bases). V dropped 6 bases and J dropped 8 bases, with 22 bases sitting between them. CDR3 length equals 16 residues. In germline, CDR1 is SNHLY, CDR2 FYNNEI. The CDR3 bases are TGTGCCAGCAGGGACCAAAGGGGTCTACCAACGGGGGAGCTGTTTTTT. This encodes CASRDQRGLPTGELFF.

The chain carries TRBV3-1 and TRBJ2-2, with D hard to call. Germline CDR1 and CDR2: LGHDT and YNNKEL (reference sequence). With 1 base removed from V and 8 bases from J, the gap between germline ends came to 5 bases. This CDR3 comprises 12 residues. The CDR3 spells CASSQVDGELFF. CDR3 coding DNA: TGTGCCAGCAGCCAAGTAGATGGGGAGCTGTTTTTT.

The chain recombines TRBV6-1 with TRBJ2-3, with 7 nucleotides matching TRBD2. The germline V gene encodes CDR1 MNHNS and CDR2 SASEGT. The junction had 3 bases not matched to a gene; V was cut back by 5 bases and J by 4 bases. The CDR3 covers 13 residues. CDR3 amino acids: CASSRGSADTQYF. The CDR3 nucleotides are TGTGCCAGCAGTCGCGGGAGCGCAGATACGCAGTATTTT.

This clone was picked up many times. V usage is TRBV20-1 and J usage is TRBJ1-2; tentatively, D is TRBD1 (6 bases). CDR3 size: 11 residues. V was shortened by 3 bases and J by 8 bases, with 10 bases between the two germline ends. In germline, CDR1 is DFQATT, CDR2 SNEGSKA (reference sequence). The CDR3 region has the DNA TGCAGTGCTAGTCGGGGGGCGGGCTACACCTTC. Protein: CSASRGAGYTF.

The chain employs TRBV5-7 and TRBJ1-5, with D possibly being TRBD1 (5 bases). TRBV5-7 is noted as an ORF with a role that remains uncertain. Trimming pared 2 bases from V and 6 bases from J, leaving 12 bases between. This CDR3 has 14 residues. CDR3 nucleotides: TGTGCCAGCAGCTTTGAAGGGGCGAGTCAGCCCCAGCATTTT. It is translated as CASSFEGASQPQHF.

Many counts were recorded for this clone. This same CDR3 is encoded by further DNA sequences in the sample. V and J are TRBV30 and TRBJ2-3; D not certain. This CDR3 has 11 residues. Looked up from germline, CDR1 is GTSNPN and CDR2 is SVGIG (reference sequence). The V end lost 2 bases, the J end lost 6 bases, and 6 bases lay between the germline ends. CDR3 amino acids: CAWSPLDTQYF. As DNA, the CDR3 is TGTGCCTGGAGTCCTCTGGATACGCAGTATTTT.

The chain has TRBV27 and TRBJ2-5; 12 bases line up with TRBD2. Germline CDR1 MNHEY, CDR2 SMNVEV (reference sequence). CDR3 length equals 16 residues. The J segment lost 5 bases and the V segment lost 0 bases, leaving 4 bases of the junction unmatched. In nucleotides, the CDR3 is TGTGCCAGCAGTTTATCGTGTACTAGCGGGGGGGAGACCCAGTACTTC. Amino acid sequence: CASSLSCTSGGETQYF.

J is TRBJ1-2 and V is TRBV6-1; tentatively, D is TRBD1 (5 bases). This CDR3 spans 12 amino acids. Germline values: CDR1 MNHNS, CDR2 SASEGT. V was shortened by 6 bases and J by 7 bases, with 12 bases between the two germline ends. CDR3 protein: CASRQDYSGYTF. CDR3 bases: TGTGCCAGCAGACAGGACTACTCTGGCTACACCTTC.

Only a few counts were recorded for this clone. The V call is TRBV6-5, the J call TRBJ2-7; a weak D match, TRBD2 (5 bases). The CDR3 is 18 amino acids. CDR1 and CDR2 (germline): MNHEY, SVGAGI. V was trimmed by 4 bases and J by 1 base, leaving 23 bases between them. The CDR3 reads CASSSCPFGTGSSYEQYF. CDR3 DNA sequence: TGTGCCAGCAGTTCATGTCCTTTTGGCACGGGGTCTTCCTACGAGCAGTACTTC.

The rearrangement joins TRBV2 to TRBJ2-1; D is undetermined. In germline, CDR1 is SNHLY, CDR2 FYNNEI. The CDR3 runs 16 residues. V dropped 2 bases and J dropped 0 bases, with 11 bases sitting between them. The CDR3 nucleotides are TGTGCCAGCAGTGAATCCGAGCCTATCTCCTACAATGAGCAGTTCTTC. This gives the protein CASSESEPISYNEQFF. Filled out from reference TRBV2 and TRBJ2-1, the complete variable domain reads EPEVTQTPSHQVTQMGQEVILRCVPISNHLYFYWYRQILGQKVEFLVSFYNNEISEKSEIFDDQFSVERPDGSNFTLKIRSTKLEDSAMYFCASSESEPISYNEQFFGPGTRLTVL.

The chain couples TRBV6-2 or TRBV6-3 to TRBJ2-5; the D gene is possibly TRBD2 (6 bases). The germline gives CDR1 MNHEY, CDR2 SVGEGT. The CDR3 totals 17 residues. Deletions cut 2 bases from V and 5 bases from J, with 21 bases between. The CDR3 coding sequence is TGTGCCAGCAGTTACGCCCTCTCCCGGGAGATTGAGGAGACCCAGTACTTC. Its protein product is CASSYALSREIEETQYF.

The CDR3 nucleotides are TGTGCCAGCAGGCTTAAGGGGACTAGCGGGAGGGCCTACGAGCAGTACTTC. Translation: CASRLKGTSGRAYEQYF. V is TRBV27 and J is TRBJ2-7; 16 positions agree with TRBD2. V was pared by 6 bases and J by 2 bases, with 7 bases of the junction left unmatched. The CDR3 contains 17 residues. CDR1 MNHEY and CDR2 SMNVEV come from the germline V gene (reference sequence).

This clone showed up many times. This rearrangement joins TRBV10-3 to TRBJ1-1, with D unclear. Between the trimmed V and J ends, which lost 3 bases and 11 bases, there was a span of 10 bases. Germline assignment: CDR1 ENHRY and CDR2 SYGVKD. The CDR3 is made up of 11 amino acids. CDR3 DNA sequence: TGTGCCATCAGTGATCAGGTTTTGGCTTTCTTT. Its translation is CAISDQVLAFF.

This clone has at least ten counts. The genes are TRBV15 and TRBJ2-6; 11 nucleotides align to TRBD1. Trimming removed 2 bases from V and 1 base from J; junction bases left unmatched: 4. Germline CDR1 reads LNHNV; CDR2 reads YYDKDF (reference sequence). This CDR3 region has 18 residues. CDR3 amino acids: CATSRPGQGGSGANVLTF. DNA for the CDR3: TGTGCCACCAGCAGACCGGGACAGGGGGGTTCTGGGGCCAACGTCCTGACTTTC.

Here the CDR3 DNA reads TGTGCCAGCAGTTTATTGGAGGCCCAGCCCCAGCATTTT. It specifies CASSLLEAQPQHF. The rearrangement joins TRBV12-3 or TRBV12-4 to TRBJ1-5; no definite D call. This CDR3 region has 13 residues. V was pared by 2 bases and J by 7 bases, with 9 bases between.

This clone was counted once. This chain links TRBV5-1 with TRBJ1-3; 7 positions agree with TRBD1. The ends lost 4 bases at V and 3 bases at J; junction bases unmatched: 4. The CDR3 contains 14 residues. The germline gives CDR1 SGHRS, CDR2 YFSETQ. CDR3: CASSRDSVGNTIYF. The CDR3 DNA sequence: TGCGCCAGCAGCCGGGACAGTGTTGGAAACACCATATATTTT. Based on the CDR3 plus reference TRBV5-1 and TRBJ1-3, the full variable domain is KAGVTQTPRYLIKTRGQQVTLSCSPISGHRSVSWYQQTPGQGLQFLFEYFSETQRNKGNFPGRFSGRQFSNSRSEMNVSTLELGDSALYLCASSRDSVGNTIYFGEGSWLTVV.

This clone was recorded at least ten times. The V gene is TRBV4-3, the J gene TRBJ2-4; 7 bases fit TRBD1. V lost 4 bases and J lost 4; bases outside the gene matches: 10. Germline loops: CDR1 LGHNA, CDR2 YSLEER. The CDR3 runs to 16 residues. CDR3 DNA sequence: TGCGCCAGCAGCCTCGGGCCAAACAGGGGAAAAAACATTCAGTACTTC. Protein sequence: CASSLGPNRGKNIQYF.

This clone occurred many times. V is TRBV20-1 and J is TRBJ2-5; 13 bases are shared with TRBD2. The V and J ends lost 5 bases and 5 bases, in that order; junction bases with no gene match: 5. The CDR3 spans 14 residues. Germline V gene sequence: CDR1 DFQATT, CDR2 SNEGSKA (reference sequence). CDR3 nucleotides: TGCAGTGCTCGCACTAGCGGGAGGGTGGAGACCCAGTACTTC. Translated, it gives CSARTSGRVETQYF.

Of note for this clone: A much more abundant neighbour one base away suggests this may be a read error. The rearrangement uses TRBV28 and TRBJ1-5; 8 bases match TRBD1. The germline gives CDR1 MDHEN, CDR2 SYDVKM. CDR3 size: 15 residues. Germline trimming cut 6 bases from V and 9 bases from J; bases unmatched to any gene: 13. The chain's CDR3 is CASSDRGGGYRPQHF. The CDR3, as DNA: TGTGCCAGCAGCGACAGGGGCGGCGGGTATCGGCCCCAGCATTTT.

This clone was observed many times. Here the CDR3 DNA reads TGTGCCAGCAGCTTATACCATGAGCAGTTCTTC. Translation: CASSLYHEQFF. The V and J genes are TRBV7-9 and TRBJ2-1; D is unclear. Trimming took 2 bases from V and 8 from J, leaving 4 bases between them. CDR3 length: 11 residues. Germline-derived CDR1 and CDR2 are SEHNR and FQNEAQ (reference sequence).

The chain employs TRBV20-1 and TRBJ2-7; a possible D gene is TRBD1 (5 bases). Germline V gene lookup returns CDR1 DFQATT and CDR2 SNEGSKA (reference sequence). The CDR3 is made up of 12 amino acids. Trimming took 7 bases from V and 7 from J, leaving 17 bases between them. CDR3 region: CSVGRFSFEQYF. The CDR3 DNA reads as TGCAGTGTGGGGCGGTTTTCATTTGAGCAGTACTTC.